The rows below give T cell receptor beta chains drawn from one sample of a study of blood T cell repertoires in COVID-19. Assay: immunoSEQ multiplex PCR; the TCRdb copy retains only in-frame clones and omits some. The sample lists some 270,000 clones, 89% occurring once. Sequenced material: PBMCs or T cells enriched from blood (not recorded which). The source is an older woman who had recovered from COVID-19. CDR3s include the opening cysteine and the closing phenylalanine or tryptophan. A D gene is named only where the DNA matches it firmly. Only part of the rows carry a size: once, few, many, or a class if the clone is expanded.

j_gene,d_gene,abundance,v_gene,CDR3nt,CDR3aa
TRBJ1-5,TRBD1,.,TRBV28,TGTGCCAGCAGTGCACAGGGGTCGAGCAATCAGCCCCAGCATTTT,CASSAQGSSNQPQHF
TRBJ1-2,.,.,TRBV7-8,TGTGCCACGGGGGGCAGGGGTGACTATGGCTACACCTTC,CATGGRGDYGYTF
TRBJ2-7,.,.,TRBV18,TGTGCCAGCTCACCAACGAGGACACAACTCTACGAGCAGTACTTC,CASSPTRTQLYEQYF
TRBJ2-5,TRBD2,once,TRBV11-2,TGTGCCAGCAGCGAGACTAGCTGGGAGACCCAGTACTTC,CASSETSWETQYF
TRBJ2-1,TRBD1,.,TRBV5-1,TGCGCCAGCAGAGATGGCTTCTTGGGACAGAAGTCCTACAATGAGCAGTTCTTC,CASRDGFLGQKSYNEQFF
TRBJ1-1,.,.,TRBV7-3,TGTGCCAGCGGCTCGGGGAACACTGAAGCTTTCTTT,CASGSGNTEAFF
TRBJ2-1,TRBD2,.,TRBV30,TGTGCGGGGGACGCGGGAGGGCCCGAGCAGTTCTTC,CAGDAGGPEQFF
TRBJ2-7,TRBD2,.,TRBV7-8,TGTGCCAGCAGCTTATCGGGACTAGCGACCTACGAGCAGTACTTC,CASSLSGLATYEQYF
TRBJ1-1,.,.,TRBV30,TGTGCCTGGAATTCGGGACAATTAAGCGCTGAAGCTTTCTTT,CAWNSGQLSAEAFF
TRBJ2-6,TRBD1,.,TRBV18,TGTGCCAGCTCAGTTTTACAGGGGGACTCTGGGGCCAACGTCCTGACTTTC,CASSVLQGDSGANVLTF
TRBJ2-1,TRBD2,.,TRBV19,TGTGCCAGTAGTCCCCTAGCGGGAGTAAGGCTCAATGAGCAGTTCTTC,CASSPLAGVRLNEQFF
TRBJ2-7,TRBD2,.,TRBV6-5,TGTGCCAGTCGGGGAGGGACGTTTAGCTCCTACGAGCAGTACTTC,CASRGGTFSSYEQYF
TRBJ2-2,TRBD1,.,TRBV25-1,TGTGCCAGCAATTCTGGACAGGGACGTTGGGAGCTGTTTTTT,CASNSGQGRWELFF
TRBJ2-2,.,.,TRBV3-1/TRBV3-2,TGTGCCAGCAGCCACCGGGACTTAGACACCGGGGAGCTGTTTTTT,CASSHRDLDTGELFF
TRBJ1-1,.,.,TRBV5-1,TGCGCCAGCAGCTCGCGAGGAGCGAACACTGAAGCTTTCTTT,CASSSRGANTEAFF
TRBJ2-7,TRBD1,.,TRBV28,TGTGCCAGCAGTCGCGCTCAACAGGGGAACTACGAGCAGTACTTC,CASSRAQQGNYEQYF
TRBJ2-7,.,once,TRBV30,TGTGCCTGGACTAAGGGGGCGGGGGAGCAGTACTTC,CAWTKGAGEQYF
TRBJ2-1,TRBD2,.,TRBV7-3,TGTGCCAGCAGCTCGATGGGACTAGCGGGAGGGGAGCAGTTCTTC,CASSSMGLAGGEQFF